This TCR beta chain was obtained from a study of blood T cell repertoires in COVID-19. Assay used: immunoSEQ multiplex PCR; TCRdb lists only in-frame clones, some missing. The sample lists 64,000 or so clones, less than 80% seen once, with around 10% in the top ten. The germline gives CDR1 SQVTM, CDR2 ANQGSEA. Trimming removed 6 bases from V and 4 bases from J, with 15 bases in between. The CDR3 has 13 residues. The source of this sequence is a human donor in a cohort sampled during active COVID-19. Sequencing was performed on peripheral blood. The V gene is TRBV29-1, the J gene TRBJ1-1; D might be TRBD1 (6 bases). In nucleotides, the CDR3 is TGCAGCGTAGTTACAGGGACCGTCACTGAAGCTTTCTTT. Amino acids: CSVVTGTVTEAFF.